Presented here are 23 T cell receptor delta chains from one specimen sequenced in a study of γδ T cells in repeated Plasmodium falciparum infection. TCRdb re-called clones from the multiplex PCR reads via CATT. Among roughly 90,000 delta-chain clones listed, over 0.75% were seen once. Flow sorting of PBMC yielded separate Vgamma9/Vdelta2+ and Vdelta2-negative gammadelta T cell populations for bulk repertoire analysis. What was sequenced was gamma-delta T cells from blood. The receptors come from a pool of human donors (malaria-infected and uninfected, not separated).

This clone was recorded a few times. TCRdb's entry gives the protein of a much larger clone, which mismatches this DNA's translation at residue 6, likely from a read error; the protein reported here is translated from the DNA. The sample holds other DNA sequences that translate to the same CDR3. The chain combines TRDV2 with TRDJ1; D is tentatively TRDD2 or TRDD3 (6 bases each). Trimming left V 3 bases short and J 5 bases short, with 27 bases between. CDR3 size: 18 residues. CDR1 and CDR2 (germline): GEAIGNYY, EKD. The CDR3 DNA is TGTGCCTGTGACCAAACGGCCTTCCCGGGGGACGGGAGTGATAAACTCATCTTT. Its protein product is CACDQTAFPGDGSDKLIF.

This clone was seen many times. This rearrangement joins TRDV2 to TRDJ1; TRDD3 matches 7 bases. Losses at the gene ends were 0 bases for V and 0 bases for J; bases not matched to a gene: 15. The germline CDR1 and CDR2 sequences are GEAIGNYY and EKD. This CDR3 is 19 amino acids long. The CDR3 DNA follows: TGTGCCTGTGACACCCTGGGGGCATTCATGGAGGACAACACCGATAAACTCATCTTT. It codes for CACDTLGAFMEDNTDKLIF.

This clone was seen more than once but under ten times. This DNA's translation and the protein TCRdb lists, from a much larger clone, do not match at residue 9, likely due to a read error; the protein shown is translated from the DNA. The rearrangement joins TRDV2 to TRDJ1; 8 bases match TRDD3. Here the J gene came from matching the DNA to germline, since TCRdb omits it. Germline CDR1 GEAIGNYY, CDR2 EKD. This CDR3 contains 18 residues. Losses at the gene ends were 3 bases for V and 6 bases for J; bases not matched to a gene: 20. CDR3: CACDPLGEVTGGSHKLIF. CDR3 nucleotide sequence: TGTGCCTGTGACCCCTTAGGGGAGGTGACTGGGGGCTCCCATAAACTCATCTTT.

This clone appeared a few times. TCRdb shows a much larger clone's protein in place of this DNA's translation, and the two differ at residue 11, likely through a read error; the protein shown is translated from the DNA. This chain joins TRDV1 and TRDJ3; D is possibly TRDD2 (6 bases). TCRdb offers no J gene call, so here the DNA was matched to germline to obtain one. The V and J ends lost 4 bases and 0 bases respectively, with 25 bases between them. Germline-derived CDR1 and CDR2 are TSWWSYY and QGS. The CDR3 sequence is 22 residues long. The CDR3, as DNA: TGTGCTCTTGGGGGACTTCCTCCGGGGTACCCACCGAGCTCCTGGGACACCCGACAGATGTTTTTC. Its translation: CALGGLPPGYPPSSWDTRQMFF.

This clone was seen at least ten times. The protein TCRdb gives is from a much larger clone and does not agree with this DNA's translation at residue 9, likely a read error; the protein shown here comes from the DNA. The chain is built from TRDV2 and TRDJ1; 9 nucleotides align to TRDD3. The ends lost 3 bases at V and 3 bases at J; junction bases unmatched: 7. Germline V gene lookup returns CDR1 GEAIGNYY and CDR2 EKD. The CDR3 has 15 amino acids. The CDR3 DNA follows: TGTGCCTGTGACGGGCTGGGGGATGACTCCGATAAACTCATCTTT. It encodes CACDGLGDDSDKLIF.

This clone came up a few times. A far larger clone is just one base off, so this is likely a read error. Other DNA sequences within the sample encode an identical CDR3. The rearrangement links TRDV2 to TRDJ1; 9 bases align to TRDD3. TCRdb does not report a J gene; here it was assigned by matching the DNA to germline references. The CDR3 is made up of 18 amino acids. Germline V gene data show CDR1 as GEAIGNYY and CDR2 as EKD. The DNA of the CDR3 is TGCGCCTGCTACCACGGGACTGGGGGACCTACAGGGACCGATAAACTCATCTTT. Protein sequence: CACYHGTGGPTGTDKLIF.

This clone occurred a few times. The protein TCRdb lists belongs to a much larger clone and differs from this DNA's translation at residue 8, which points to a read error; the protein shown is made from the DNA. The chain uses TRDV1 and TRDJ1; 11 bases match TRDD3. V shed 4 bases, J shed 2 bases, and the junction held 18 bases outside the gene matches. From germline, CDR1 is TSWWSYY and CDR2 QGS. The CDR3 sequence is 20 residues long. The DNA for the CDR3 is TGTGCTCTTGGGGGCCCCGATGTTAGTCTACTGGGGGATAAGACCGATAAACTCATCTTT. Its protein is CALGGPDVSLLGDKTDKLIF.

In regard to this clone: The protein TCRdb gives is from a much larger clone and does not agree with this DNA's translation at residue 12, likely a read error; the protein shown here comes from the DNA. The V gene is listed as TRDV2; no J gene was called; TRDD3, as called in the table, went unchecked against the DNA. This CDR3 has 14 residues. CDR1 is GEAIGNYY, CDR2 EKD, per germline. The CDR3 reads CACDTRDTADKHIF. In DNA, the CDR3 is TGTGCCTGTGACACGAGGGATACGGCCGATAAACACATCTTT.

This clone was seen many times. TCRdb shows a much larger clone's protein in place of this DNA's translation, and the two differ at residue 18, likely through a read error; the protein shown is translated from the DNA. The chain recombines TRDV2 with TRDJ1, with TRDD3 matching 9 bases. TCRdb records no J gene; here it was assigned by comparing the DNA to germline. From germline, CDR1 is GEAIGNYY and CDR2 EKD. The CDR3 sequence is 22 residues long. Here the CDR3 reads CACDEITTLTGGPLSYTGKLIF. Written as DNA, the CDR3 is TGTGCCTGTGACGAAATTACAACACTGACTGGGGGACCCTTATCGTACACCGGTAAACTCATCTTT.

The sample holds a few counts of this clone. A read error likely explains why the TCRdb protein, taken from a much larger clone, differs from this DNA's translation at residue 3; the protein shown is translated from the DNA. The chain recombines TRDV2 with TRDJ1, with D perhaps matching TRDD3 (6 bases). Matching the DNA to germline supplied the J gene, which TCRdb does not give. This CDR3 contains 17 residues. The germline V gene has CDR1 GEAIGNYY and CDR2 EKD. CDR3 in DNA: TGTGCCCGTGACACGGTGGGGGCCCGCCCCTACACCGATAAACTCATCTTT. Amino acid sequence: CARDTVGARPYTDKLIF.

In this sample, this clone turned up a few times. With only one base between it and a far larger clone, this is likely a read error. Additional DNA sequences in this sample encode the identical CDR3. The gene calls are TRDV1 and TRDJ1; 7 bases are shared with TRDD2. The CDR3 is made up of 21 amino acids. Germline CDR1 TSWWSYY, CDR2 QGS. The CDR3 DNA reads TGTGCTCTTGGGGAACTCCTTCCTGCACTCTGGAGCTACGATCACACCGATAAACTCATCTTC. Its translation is CALGELLPALWSYDHTDKLIF.

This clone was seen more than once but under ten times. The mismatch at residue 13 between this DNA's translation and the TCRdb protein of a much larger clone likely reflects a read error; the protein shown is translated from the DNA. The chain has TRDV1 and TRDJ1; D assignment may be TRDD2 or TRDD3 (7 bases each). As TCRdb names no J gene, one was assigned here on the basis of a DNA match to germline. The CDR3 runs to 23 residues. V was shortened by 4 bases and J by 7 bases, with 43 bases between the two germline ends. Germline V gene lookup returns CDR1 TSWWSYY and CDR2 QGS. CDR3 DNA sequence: TGTGCTCTTGGGGCCCCGTTTCCTACTAACTACCCTCCTGACTGGGGACCACACACTAAACTCATCTTT. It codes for CALGAPFPTNYPPDWGPHTKLIF.

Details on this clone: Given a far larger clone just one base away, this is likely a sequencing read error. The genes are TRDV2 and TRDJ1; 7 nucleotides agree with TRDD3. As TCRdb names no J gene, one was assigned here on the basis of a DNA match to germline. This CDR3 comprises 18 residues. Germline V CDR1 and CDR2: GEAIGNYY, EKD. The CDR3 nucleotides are TGTGCCTGCGACACCCTCCACGCGGGGGATCCGTACACCGATAAACTCATCTTT. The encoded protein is CACDTLHAGDPYTDKLIF.

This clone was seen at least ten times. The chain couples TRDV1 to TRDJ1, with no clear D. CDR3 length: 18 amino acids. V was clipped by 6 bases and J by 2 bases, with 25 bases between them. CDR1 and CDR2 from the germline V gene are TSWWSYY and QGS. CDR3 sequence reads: CALGGKVFGASYTDKLIF. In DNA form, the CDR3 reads TGTGCTCTTGGAGGAAAGGTCTTCGGGGCCTCTTATACCGATAAACTCATCTTT.

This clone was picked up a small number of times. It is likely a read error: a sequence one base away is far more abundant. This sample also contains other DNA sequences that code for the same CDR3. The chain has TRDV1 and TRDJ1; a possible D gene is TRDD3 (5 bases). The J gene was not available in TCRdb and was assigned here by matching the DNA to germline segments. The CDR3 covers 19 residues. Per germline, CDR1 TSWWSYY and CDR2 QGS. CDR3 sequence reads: CALGDNKFRCSPYTDKLIF. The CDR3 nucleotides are TGCGCTCTTGGGGACAATAAATTTCGCTGTTCCCCGTACACCGATAAACTCATCTTT.

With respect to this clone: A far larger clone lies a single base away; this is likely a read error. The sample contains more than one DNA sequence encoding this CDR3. CDR3 bases: TGTGCCCTTGGGGACCTGTCATCCTCTGGGGGATACTACACCGATAAACTCATCTTT. This translates into CALGDLSSSGGYYTDKLIF. The chain links TRDV1 to TRDJ1; 11 bases align to TRDD3. The J gene was not available in TCRdb and was assigned here by matching the DNA to germline segments. Germline CDR1 is TSWWSYY and CDR2 is QGS. This CDR3 has 19 amino acids.

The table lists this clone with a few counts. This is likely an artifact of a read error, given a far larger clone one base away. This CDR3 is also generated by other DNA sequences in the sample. The CDR3 is CALGEFGIFWGIFTDKLIF. CDR3 bases: TGTGCTCTTGGGGAATTCGGCATTTTCTGGGGGATCTTCACTGATAAACTCATCTTT. The chain has TRDV1 and TRDJ1, with 9 nucleotides matching TRDD3. The trim removed 2 bases at V and 5 bases at J, leaving 18 bases unmatched. The germline CDR1 and CDR2 sequences are TSWWSYY and QGS. The CDR3 consists of 19 residues.

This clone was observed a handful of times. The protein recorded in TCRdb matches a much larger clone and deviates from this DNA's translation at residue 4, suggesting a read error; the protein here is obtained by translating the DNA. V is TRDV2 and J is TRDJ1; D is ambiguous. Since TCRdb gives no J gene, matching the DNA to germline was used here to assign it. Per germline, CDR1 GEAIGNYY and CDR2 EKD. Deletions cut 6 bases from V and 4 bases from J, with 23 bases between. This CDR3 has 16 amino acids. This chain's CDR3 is CACSCQNSTEIDKLIF. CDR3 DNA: TGTGCCTGTAGTTGTCAGAATTCGACGGAGATCGATAAACTCATCTTT.

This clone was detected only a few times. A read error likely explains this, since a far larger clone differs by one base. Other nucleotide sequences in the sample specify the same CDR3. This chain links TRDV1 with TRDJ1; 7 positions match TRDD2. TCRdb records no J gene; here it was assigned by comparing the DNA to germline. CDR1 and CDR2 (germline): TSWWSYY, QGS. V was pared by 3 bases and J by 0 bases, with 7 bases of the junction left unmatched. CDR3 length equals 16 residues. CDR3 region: CALGDNLPPDTDKLIF. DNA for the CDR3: TGTGCTCTTGGGGATAACCTTCCTCCAGACACCGATAAACTCATCTTT.

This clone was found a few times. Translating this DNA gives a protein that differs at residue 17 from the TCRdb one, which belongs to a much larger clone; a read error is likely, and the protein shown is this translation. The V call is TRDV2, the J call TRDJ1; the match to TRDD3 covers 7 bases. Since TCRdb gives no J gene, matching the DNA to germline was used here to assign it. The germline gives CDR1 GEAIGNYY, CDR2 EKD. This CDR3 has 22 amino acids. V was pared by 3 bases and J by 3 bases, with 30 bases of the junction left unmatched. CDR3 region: CACDALGDRDTILALYADKLIF. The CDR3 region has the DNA TGTGCCTGTGACGCGCTAGGAGATCGGGATACTATTCTCGCTTTGTACGCCGATAAACTCATCTTT.

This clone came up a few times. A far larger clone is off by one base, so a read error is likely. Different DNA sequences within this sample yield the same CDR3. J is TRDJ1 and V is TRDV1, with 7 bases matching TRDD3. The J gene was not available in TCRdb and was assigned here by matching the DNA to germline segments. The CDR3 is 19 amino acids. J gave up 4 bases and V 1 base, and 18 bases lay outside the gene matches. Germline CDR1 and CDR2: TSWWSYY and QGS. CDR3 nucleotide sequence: TGTGCTCTTGGGGAACATAAGGCGGACTGGGGTGCCCGGGTCGATAAACTCATCTTT. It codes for CALGEHKADWGARVDKLIF.

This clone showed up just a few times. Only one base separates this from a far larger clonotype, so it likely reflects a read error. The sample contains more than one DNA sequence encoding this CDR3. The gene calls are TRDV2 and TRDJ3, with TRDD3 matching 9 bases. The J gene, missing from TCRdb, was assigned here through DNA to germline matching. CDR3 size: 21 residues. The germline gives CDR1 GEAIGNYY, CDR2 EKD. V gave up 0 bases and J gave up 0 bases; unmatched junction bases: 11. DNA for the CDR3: TGTGCCTGTGACACCGCGGCGGCGGGGGGATACAGCTCCTGGGACACCCGACAGATGTTTTTC. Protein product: CACDTAAAGGYSSWDTRQMFF.

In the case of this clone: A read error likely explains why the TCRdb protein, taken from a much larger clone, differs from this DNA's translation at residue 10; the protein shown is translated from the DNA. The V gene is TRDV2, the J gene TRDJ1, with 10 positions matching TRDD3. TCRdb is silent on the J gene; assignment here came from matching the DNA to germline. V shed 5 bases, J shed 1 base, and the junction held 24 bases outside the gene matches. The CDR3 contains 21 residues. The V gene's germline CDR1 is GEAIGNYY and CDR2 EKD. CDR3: CACAPCLTASWGIRGTDKLIF. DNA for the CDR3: TGTGCCTGTGCCCCTTGCCTAACCGCGAGCTGGGGGATAAGGGGCACCGATAAACTCATCTTT.